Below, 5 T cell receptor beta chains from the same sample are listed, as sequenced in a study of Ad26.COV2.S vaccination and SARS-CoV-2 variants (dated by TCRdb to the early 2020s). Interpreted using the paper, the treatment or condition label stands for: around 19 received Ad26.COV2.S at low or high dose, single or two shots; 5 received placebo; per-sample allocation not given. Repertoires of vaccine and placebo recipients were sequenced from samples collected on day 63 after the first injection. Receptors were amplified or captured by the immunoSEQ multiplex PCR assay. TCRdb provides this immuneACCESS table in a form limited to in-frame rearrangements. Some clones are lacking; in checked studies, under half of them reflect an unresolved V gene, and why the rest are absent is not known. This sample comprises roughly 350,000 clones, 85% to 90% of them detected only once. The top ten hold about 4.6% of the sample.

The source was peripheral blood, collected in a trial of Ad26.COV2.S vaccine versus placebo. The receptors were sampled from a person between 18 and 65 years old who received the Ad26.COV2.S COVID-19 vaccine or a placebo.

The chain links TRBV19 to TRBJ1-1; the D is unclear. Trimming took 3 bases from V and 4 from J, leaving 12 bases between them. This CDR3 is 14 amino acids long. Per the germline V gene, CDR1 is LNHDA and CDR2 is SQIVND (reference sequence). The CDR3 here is CASSITEAFTEAFF. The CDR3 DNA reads TGTGCCAGTAGTATTACGGAGGCCTTCACTGAAGCTTTCTTT. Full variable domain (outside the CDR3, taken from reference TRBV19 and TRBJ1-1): DGGITQSPKYLFRKEGQNVTLSCEQNLNHDAMYWYRQDPGQGLRLIYYSQIVNDFQKGDIAEGYSVSREKKESFPLTVTSAQKNPTAFYLCASSITEAFTEAFFGQGTRLTVV.

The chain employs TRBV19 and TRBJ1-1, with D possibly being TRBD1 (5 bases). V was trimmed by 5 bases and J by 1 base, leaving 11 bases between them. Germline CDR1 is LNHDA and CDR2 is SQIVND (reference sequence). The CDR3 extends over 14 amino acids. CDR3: CASSYGRENTEAFF. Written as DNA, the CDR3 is TGTGCCAGTAGTTACGGCAGGGAGAACACTGAAGCTTTCTTT.

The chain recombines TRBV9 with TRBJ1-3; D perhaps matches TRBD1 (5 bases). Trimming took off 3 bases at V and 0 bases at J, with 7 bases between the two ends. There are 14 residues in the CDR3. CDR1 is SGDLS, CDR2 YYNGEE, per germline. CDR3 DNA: TGTGCCAGCAGCGGTAGGGGCTCTGGAAACACCATATATTTT. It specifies CASSGRGSGNTIYF.

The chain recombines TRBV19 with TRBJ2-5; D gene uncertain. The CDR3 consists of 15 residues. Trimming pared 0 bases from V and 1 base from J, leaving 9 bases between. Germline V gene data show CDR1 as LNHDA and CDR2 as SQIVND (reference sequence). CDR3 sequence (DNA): TGTGCCAGTAGTATAGATCCAGGATCCCAAGAGACCCAGTACTTC. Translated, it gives CASSIDPGSQETQYF.

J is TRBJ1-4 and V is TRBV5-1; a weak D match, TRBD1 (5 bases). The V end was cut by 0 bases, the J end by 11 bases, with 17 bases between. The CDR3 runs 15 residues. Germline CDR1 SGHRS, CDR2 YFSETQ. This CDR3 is CASSLAPGGMGKLFF. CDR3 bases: TGCGCCAGCAGCTTGGCCCCCGGGGGGATGGGGAAACTGTTTTTT.